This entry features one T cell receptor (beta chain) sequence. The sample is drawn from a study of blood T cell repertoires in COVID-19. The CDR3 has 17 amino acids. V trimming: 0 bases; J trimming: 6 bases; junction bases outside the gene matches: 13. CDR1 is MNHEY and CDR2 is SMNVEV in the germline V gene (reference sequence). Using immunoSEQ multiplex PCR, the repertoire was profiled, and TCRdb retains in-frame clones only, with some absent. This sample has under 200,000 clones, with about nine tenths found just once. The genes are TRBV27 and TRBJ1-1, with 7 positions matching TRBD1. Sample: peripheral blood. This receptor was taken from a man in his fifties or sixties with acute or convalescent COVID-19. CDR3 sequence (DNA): TGTGCCAGCAGTTTATCGAACTTAGGCAGGGGGATCCCTGAAGCTTTCTTT. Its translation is CASSLSNLGRGIPEAFF.